This T cell receptor (beta chain) was captured by sequencing in a study of identical twins. A universal primer site was added by template switching, and unique molecular identifiers were carried by the cDNA. Each CDR3 protein gets one entry after TCRdb re-called the 5' RACE reads with MiXCR. This table has around 450,000 distinct CDR3 sequences, 11% to 15% appearing once. This clonotype was seen many times. Its matching antigen is unknown. The germline gives CDR1 MGHRA, CDR2 YSYEKL. This CDR3 region has 15 residues. The V end lost 4 bases, the J end lost 2 bases, and 14 bases lay between the germline ends. Findings and limits, study-wide: Donors were not followed over many years; analysis was cross-sectional. Sequences that were out-of-frame, alpha and twin-shared displayed an excess of low generation probability. Surplus twin overlap in beta out-of-frame sequences was less pronounced.

The sample was also linked to a second study, of yellow fever vaccine responses in identical twins.

The chain carries TRBV4-1 and TRBJ2-5; D is possibly TRBD1 or TRBD2 (5 bases each). Material for sequencing was CD4+ T cells sorted from blood. The receptor comes from a woman under 30 in good health. The DNA of the CDR3 is TGCGCCAGCAGCCGGGACGGGGTACGGCAAGAGACCCAGTACTTC. It encodes CASSRDGVRQETQYF.